This T cell receptor (beta chain) was sequenced in a study of T cell responses to AZD1222 COVID-19 vaccine. Notes on the study in general: Clonal diversity may have been underestimated, and the donors were mostly white British, with more females than males.

The protocol was immunoSEQ multiplex PCR, while the TCRdb copy is restricted to in-frame clones and leaves out a portion. The data show over 120,000 clones, and the top ten clones hold about 2.2%. The CDR3 runs to 16 residues. Trimming removed 1 base at V and 7 bases at J, with 19 bases between. Germline V lookup: CDR1 LNHNV, CDR2 YYDKDF (reference sequence). As for this clone: Its antigen is unknown.

Sequencing used peripheral blood. This chain joins TRBV15 and TRBJ1-1; D is possibly TRBD1 (5 bases). The TCR was taken from an adult in good health. The CDR3 nucleotides are TGTGCCACCAGCAGAGGATTGGGCGGGGGAACAAGTGAAGCTTTCTTT. Its translation is CATSRGLGGGTSEAFF.